A single sample is the source of the 14 T cell receptor beta chains below, sequenced in a study of cytomegalovirus exposure and HLA in healthy donors (dated by TCRdb to the late 2010s). The library was prepared using the immunoSEQ multiplex PCR assay. A mixture of 60 forward primers for TCR Vbeta segments and 13 reverse primers for TCR Jbeta segments was used in the multiplex PCR. TCRdb carries this immuneACCESS record with in-frame sequences only. Its versions omit some clonotypes, under half of them owing to an unresolved V gene in the studies checked, with the rest unexplained. The sample profile shows about 140,000 clones; around three quarters of them were found once. The ten most abundant clones make up around 7% of the sample. The sample comprised PBMCs. The receptors stem from a man in his forties in good health and CMV-seropositive.

V usage is TRBV6-1 and J usage is TRBJ2-7; TRBD2 might be the D (5 bases). Per the germline V gene, CDR1 is MNHNS and CDR2 is SASEGT. The V end lost 7 bases, the J end lost 3 bases, and 7 bases lay between the germline ends. The CDR3 extends over 11 amino acids. CDR3 sequence (DNA): TGTGCCAGCAAGGCGGGCTACGAGCAGTACTTC. Its protein product is CASKAGYEQYF.

This clone showed up just a few times. The genes are TRBV5-1 and TRBJ1-1; D is uncertain. The CDR3 extends over 16 amino acids. Germline V lookup: CDR1 SGHRS, CDR2 YFSETQ. V was trimmed by 0 bases and J by 0 bases, leaving 12 bases between them. CDR3 DNA sequence: TGCGCCAGCAGCTTGGGGTCCCCCTCTATGAACACTGAAGCTTTCTTT. Its translation is CASSLGSPSMNTEAFF.

This chain uses TRBV5-6 with TRBJ2-2; 7 bases fit TRBD1. V was pared by 2 bases and J by 6 bases, with 7 bases of the junction left unmatched. CDR1 is SGHDT and CDR2 is YYEEEE in the germline V gene. The CDR3 runs 15 residues. CDR3 in amino acids: CASSFLQGFAGELFF. DNA of the CDR3: TGTGCCAGCAGCTTTTTACAGGGGTTCGCCGGGGAGCTGTTTTTT.

On this clone: Other DNA sequences in this sample translate to the same CDR3. This chain connects TRBV5-1 to TRBJ2-7, with TRBD2 identical over 7 bases. This CDR3 region has 14 residues. The V gene end was trimmed by 0 bases and the J gene end by 1 base; junction bases not matched to a gene: 1. In germline, CDR1 is SGHRS, CDR2 YFSETQ. The CDR3: CASSLGGGSYEQYF. CDR3 coding DNA: TGCGCCAGCAGCTTGGGGGGGGGATCCTACGAGCAGTACTTC.

V is TRBV6-1 and J is TRBJ2-1; 7 nucleotides match TRBD1. Trimming took 5 bases from V and 13 from J; bases not matched to a gene: 17. This CDR3 comprises 15 residues. Germline-derived CDR1 and CDR2 are MNHNS and SASEGT. In DNA form, the CDR3 reads TGTGCCAGCAGTCGTGGTGAAAGGGGGCTGCCAGATCAGTTCTTC. This encodes CASSRGERGLPDQFF.

The chain carries TRBV21-1 and TRBJ2-3; the DNA was not compared with TRBD2, the D call given in the table. TRBV21-1 corresponds to a pseudogene. The CDR3 is 19 residues long. The CDR3 nucleotides read TGTGCCAGCAGCAAAGCGCTATGGCAGGACGGGAGTAGCACAGATACGCAGTATTTT. Translating it yields CASSKALWQDGSSTDTQYF.

This rearrangement joins TRBV30 to TRBJ2-5; D is uncertain. Matching the DNA end better, TRBJ2-7 makes the J call doubtful. The germline gives CDR1 GTSNPN, CDR2 SVGIG (reference sequence). The CDR3 is 15 amino acids. CDR3 residues: CAWSAPVGLSYEQYF. The CDR3 region has the DNA TGTGCCTGGAGTGCCCCAGTCGGGTTAAGCTACGAGCAGTACTTC.

The chain is built from TRBV29-1 and TRBJ1-2; unclear D gene. CDR1 is SQVTM and CDR2 is ANQGSEA in the germline V gene. Trimming pared 2 bases from V and 8 bases from J, leaving 12 bases between. This CDR3 is 12 amino acids long. CDR3 bases: TGCAGCGTTGAACTGGGAGGTTTCGGCTACACCTTC. As protein: CSVELGGFGYTF.

This chain links TRBV6-5 with TRBJ1-1, with D unclear. Germline V gives CDR1 MNHEY, CDR2 SVGAGI. Trimming stripped 0 bases from V and 9 bases from J, with 11 bases between. The CDR3 is made up of 13 amino acids. Here the CDR3 reads CASSYSIIAQAFF. CDR3 DNA sequence: TGTGCCAGCAGTTACTCAATTATAGCTCAAGCTTTCTTT.

This clone appeared once. The chain has TRBV5-6 and TRBJ1-1; D not resolved. Germline CDR1 reads SGHDT; CDR2 reads YYEEEE. The CDR3 contains 14 residues. Trimming pared 0 bases from V and 8 bases from J, leaving 14 bases between. The CDR3 protein is CASSLDYRTREAFF. CDR3 nucleotides: TGTGCCAGCAGCTTGGACTACCGAACAAGGGAAGCTTTCTTT.

This clone is a singleton in its sample. This chain joins TRBV4-2 and TRBJ2-7, with TRBD2 matching over 7 bases. Per germline, CDR1 LGHNA and CDR2 YNFKEQ. This CDR3 contains 17 residues. Trimming removed 4 bases from V and 1 base from J; junction bases left unmatched: 13. CDR3 protein: CASSLISSGRASYEQYF. The DNA of the CDR3 is TGTGCCAGCAGCCTCATATCAAGTGGGAGGGCGTCCTACGAGCAGTACTTC.

The chain employs TRBV28 and TRBJ2-5, with D possibly being TRBD1 (6 bases). This CDR3 spans 14 amino acids. In germline, CDR1 is MDHEN, CDR2 SYDVKM. Trimming removed 3 bases from V and 2 bases from J, with 10 bases in between. The CDR3 DNA reads TGTGCCAGCAGTTTCATAACAGGGCAAGAGACCCAGTACTTC. It translates to CASSFITGQETQYF.

The J gene is TRBJ2-7, the V gene TRBV18; 8 bases align to TRBD1. The V segment lost 5 bases and the J segment 3 bases; nucleotides outside the gene matches: 3. Germline V gene sequence: CDR1 KGHSH, CDR2 LQKENI. The CDR3 sequence is 13 residues long. CDR3 in amino acids: CASSGQGNYEQYF. The CDR3 DNA follows: TGTGCCAGCTCAGGACAGGGTAACTACGAGCAGTACTTC.

This chain uses TRBV2 with TRBJ2-7, with D tentatively TRBD1 (5 bases). Germline lookup yields CDR1 SNHLY and CDR2 FYNNEI. The CDR3 loop spans 12 amino acids. V gave up 2 bases and J gave up 12 bases, with 14 bases separating them. CDR3 sequence: CASSELGNRSYF. The CDR3 nucleotides read TGTGCCAGCAGTGAATTAGGTAACAGGTCGTACTTC.